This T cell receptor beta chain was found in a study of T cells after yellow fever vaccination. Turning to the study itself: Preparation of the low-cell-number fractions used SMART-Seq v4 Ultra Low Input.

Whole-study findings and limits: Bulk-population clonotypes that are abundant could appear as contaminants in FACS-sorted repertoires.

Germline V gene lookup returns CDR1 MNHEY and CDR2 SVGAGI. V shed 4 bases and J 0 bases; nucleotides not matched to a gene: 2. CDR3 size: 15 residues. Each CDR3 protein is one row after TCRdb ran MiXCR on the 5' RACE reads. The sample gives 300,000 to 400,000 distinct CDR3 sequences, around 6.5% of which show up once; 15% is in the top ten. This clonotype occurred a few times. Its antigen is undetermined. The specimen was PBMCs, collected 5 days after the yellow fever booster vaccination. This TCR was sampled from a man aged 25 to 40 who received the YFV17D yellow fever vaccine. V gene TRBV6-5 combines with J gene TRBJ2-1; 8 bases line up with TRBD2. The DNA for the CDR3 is TGTGCCAGCAGTTGGGCGGGGGGCTCCTACAATGAGCAGTTCTTC. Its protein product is CASSWAGGSYNEQFF.